The rows below give T cell receptor beta chains drawn from one sample of a study of beta chain features in type 1 diabetes. Sequencing used immunoSEQ multiplex PCR; TCRdb keeps in-frame clones, though not all of them. The table has 400,000 to 600,000 clones, approximately 31% seen once. Sequencing was done on a sample of naive CD4+ T cells from blood. These receptors originate from a man younger than 35 in good health. Both conserved end residues are part of each CDR3. The order of the fields is V gene, CDR3 length, J gene, CDR3 protein.

v_gene: TRBV19; len: 13; j_gene: TRBJ1-5; CDR3aa: CASSQGSNQPQHF
v_gene: TRBV15; len: 15; j_gene: TRBJ1-4; CDR3aa: CATSRGYRGEGKLFF
v_gene: TRBV5-4; len: 16; j_gene: TRBJ2-7; CDR3aa: CASSSSRDRQVDMQYF
v_gene: TRBV6-6; len: 14; j_gene: TRBJ2-7; CDR3aa: CASSYQGFYYEQYF
v_gene: TRBV29-1; len: 15; j_gene: NA; CDR3aa: CSVETLTSDSYEQYF
v_gene: TRBV30; len: 15; j_gene: TRBJ2-7; CDR3aa: CAWSVLPWDGYEQYF
v_gene: TRBV29-1; len: 14; j_gene: TRBJ1-2; CDR3aa: CSAASPVPNYGYTF
v_gene: TRBV10-3; len: 12; j_gene: TRBJ1-1; CDR3aa: CAISGGNTEAFF
v_gene: TRBV6-5; len: 16; j_gene: TRBJ2-7; CDR3aa: CASSYSKGPILHEQYF
v_gene: TRBV5-4; len: 14; j_gene: TRBJ1-2; CDR3aa: CASSPMREVGGYTF
v_gene: TRBV6-6; len: 13; j_gene: TRBJ2-3; CDR3aa: CASRSPSTDTQYF
v_gene: TRBV15; len: 14; j_gene: TRBJ1-2; CDR3aa: CATSRDTYAHGYTF
v_gene: TRBV30; len: 14; j_gene: TRBJ2-2; CDR3aa: CAWSVRAGAGELFF
v_gene: TRBV15; len: 14; j_gene: TRBJ2-3; CDR3aa: CATSVRDRADTQYF
v_gene: TRBV7-9; len: 15; j_gene: TRBJ2-5; CDR3aa: CASSLGWPGSETQYF
v_gene: TRBV30; len: 12; j_gene: TRBJ1-1; CDR3aa: CAWFQTHTEAFF
v_gene: TRBV29-1; len: 14; j_gene: TRBJ2-3; CDR3aa: CSVEFPSGTDTQYF
v_gene: TRBV5-6; len: 16; j_gene: TRBJ2-2; CDR3aa: CASRSHALGPTGELFF
v_gene: TRBV19; len: 15; j_gene: TRBJ2-7; CDR3aa: CASSRTSGSYREQYF
v_gene: TRBV9; len: 15; j_gene: TRBJ2-1; CDR3aa: CASSPRRTGENEQFF
v_gene: TRBV30; len: 11; j_gene: TRBJ1-1; CDR3aa: CAWNSDTEAFF
v_gene: TRBV11-1; len: 16; j_gene: TRBJ2-3; CDR3aa: CASSSRTTLGTDTQYF
v_gene: TRBV10-3; len: 14; j_gene: TRBJ2-3; CDR3aa: CAIRLAGVQDTQYF
v_gene: TRBV29-1; len: 13; j_gene: TRBJ2-1; CDR3aa: CSVERSLANEQFF
v_gene: TRBV15; len: 20; j_gene: TRBJ2-1; CDR3aa: CATSRGLTSSESWDYNEQFF
v_gene: TRBV27; len: 17; j_gene: TRBJ2-7; CDR3aa: CASSLIIVGRQSYEQYF
v_gene: TRBV5-1; len: 15; j_gene: TRBJ2-7; CDR3aa: CASSLGQNLAYEQYF
v_gene: TRBV4-1; len: 13; j_gene: TRBJ1-2; CDR3aa: CASSPGEAYGYTF
v_gene: TRBV29-1; len: 13; j_gene: TRBJ1-1; CDR3aa: CSVEPDRVTEAFF